This TCR beta chain was captured in a study of OX40 agonist ivuxolimab in advanced cancers. The study, taken as a whole, reports: Expanded clones were, on average, more numerous in CD8+ T cells than in CD4+.

CDR3 length: 16 residues. The germline gives CDR1 MDHEN, CDR2 SYDVKM. The V gene end was trimmed by 2 bases and the J gene end by 9 bases; junction bases not matched to a gene: 12. A remark on this clone: Its antigen remains unknown.

The data were produced by immunoSEQ multiplex PCR, yet TCRdb's version contains in-frame clones alone and is incomplete. The table has tens of thousands of clones, around 91% seen once. The material sequenced was CD4+ or CD8+ T cells sorted from blood, taken in a trial of the OX40 agonist ivuxolimab. The receptor comes from an adult with an advanced solid tumor such as melanoma, head and neck, liver or kidney cancer. This chain uses TRBV28 with TRBJ2-1; 8 bases map to TRBD1. The CDR3 DNA is TGTGCCAGCAGTTTAGTTGGGACAGGCTATCTTAGTGAGCAGTTCTTC. Residues: CASSLVGTGYLSEQFF.